This TCR beta chain was captured by sequencing in a study of cytomegalovirus exposure and HLA in healthy donors. V lost 4 bases, J lost 3 bases, and 9 bases lay in between. This CDR3 region has 13 residues. CDR1 and CDR2 from the germline V gene are PRHDT and FYEKMQ (reference sequence). Use of 60 Vbeta and 13 Jbeta primers characterized the PCR. TCRdb's copy holds only in-frame clones and misses some; the assay was immunoSEQ multiplex PCR. The table shows roughly 120,000 clones, with approximately 76% occurring only once. Sequenced: PBMCs. The J gene is TRBJ1-1, the V gene TRBV13; D might be TRBD1 (6 bases). The receptor's source is a man aged 50 to 60 in good health and CMV-seropositive. The CDR3 DNA is TGTGCCAGCAGCTCCGGACAGTACACTGAAGCTTTCTTT. This encodes CASSSGQYTEAFF.